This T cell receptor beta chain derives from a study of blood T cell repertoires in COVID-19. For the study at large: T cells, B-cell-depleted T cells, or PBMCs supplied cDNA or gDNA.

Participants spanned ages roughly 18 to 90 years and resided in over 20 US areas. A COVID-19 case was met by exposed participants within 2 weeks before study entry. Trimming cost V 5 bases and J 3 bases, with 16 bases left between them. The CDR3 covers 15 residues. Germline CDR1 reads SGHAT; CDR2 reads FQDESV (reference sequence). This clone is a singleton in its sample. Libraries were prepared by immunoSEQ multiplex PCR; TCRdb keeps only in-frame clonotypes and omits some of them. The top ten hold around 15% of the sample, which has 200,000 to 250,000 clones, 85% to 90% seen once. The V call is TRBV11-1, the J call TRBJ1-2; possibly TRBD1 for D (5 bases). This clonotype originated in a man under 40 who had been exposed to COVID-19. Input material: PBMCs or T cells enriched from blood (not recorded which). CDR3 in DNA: TGTGCCAGCAGCCCTCTTGTAGGGGCCGACTATGGCTACACCTTC. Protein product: CASSPLVGADYGYTF.